The source of this T cell receptor beta chain is a study of ipilimumab plus nivolumab after autologous stem cell transplantation (dated by TCRdb to 2020 to 2023). General notes on the study: The median number of doses received by trial patients was roughly 5 for ipilimumab and about 8 for nivolumab. Primary refractory and relapsed disease were included in the DLBCL cohort, with 18-month progression-free survival of approximately 86% and 30%, respectively. Patients undergoing autologous transplant for high-risk diffuse large B cell lymphoma, mature T cell lymphoma, or multiple myeloma were enrolled in the trial. The intent-to-treat population of the trial consisted of under 40 patients.

General findings and caveats noted by the study authors: The authors stated that profiles of the T cell receptor repertoire, regulatory T cell phenotype and gut microbiota provided a biologic rationale for studying this approach further. Combined checkpoint inhibition appeared tolerable as post-transplant consolidation, according to the authors' conclusion.

On this clone itself: The target of this receptor is not known. No per-base quality is available; no much larger clone lies one base away.

Sequences LNHDA (CDR1) and SQIVND (CDR2) are obtained from the germline V gene (reference sequence). The CDR3 has 13 amino acids, counting the end cysteine and phenylalanine. Only the CDR3 part of the read is kept: 39 bases, read in frame from the first base. The trim is 10 bases for V and 7 bases for J, with a gap of 19 bases between the germline ends. Checkpoint therapy was initiated 14 to 28 days after autologous transplant, and ipilimumab was administered at 1 mg/kg intravenously on day 1 of selected weeks. Nivolumab was administered at 3 mg/kg intravenously on day 1 of weeks 1, 4, 7, 10, and every two weeks through week 26. This was a Phase Ib clinical trial that tested ipilimumab plus nivolumab, given as combined checkpoint inhibition, for consolidation following autologous stem cell transplantation. Libraries were constructed by the immunoSEQ multiplex PCR assay. TCRdb limited this immuneACCESS table to in-frame rearrangements with V and J called. A share of clones is missing; checked studies link under half to unresolved V genes, and the rest is unexplained. This sample gives roughly 17,000 clones in total; 65% to 80% of them show up just once. In total, the top ten clones hold about a third of the sample.

This sequence uses TRBV19 and TRBJ1-2, with a tentative D gene TRBD1 over 6 matching bases. The specimen comprised PBMCs, sampled in a trial of ipilimumab plus nivolumab as post-transplant consolidation. This TCR derives from a male donor with diffuse large B-cell lymphoma. The DNA sequence reads TGTGCCACGCTCACCCGGGGGGCCTTTGGCTACACCTTC. Translated, this gives CATLTRGAFGYTF.